This T cell receptor beta chain was captured in a study of cytomegalovirus exposure and HLA in healthy donors. Primers for the PCR totalled 60 Vbeta and 13 Jbeta. The assay was immunoSEQ multiplex PCR, and TCRdb's table has in-frame clones only and misses some. The table lists around 130,000 clones, over 75% of them singletons, with more than 1.4% in the top ten. The V gene end was trimmed by 10 bases and the J gene end by 0 bases; junction bases not matched to a gene: 7. Per germline, CDR1 SGHRS and CDR2 YFSETQ. The CDR3 extends over 15 amino acids. The chain couples TRBV5-1 to TRBJ2-6; 7 nucleotides align to TRBD1. Input material: PBMCs. This receptor was obtained from a woman between 18 and 30 years old in good health and CMV-seronegative. CDR3 nucleotides: TGCGCCGGGGGACAGCACAGCTCTGGGGCCAACGTCCTGACTTTC. Encoded protein: CAGGQHSSGANVLTF.